The 7 T cell receptor beta chains reported below all come from one sample, sequenced in a study of early T cells in non-severe SARS-CoV-2 infection (dated by TCRdb to the early 2020s). Library generation was performed with 5' RACE. Sequencing instrument: NextSeq 500. The public reads were reprocessed in TCRdb via fastp at Q25 and MiXCR, keeping in-frame beta chains. When rows share a CDR3 protein, they turn into one entry using the most common DNA and genes. The sample contains 68,000 or so distinct CDR3 sequences, about a tenth of them found a single time. The ten largest clones take up 6.4% of the sample. Sequenced: whole blood. The receptors derive from an adult who was a healthcare worker with PCR-confirmed SARS-CoV-2 infection or an uninfected control (not recorded which).

This clonotype has ten or more counts. This chain joins TRBV5-1 and TRBJ2-2, with a tentative D call TRBD1 (5 bases). Germline CDR1 is SGHRS and CDR2 is YFSETQ. The CDR3 contains 17 residues. Trimming shortened V by 4 bases and J by 4 bases, and 20 bases separated the two germline ends. In DNA, the CDR3 is TGCGCCAGCAGCCTTGGCGTGGCAGGGCGAGGCACCGGGGAGCTGTTTTTT. This translates into CASSLGVAGRGTGELFF.

The V call is TRBV11-2, the J call TRBJ1-1; D ambiguous. The V gene lost 5 bases and the J gene lost 1 base, with 20 bases spanning the gap. This CDR3 is built from 17 residues. CDR1 and CDR2 from the germline V gene are SGHAT and FQNNGV. Written as DNA, the CDR3 is TGTGCCAGCAGCCCATCCCGCGGCGGACTGAAGAACACTGAAGCTTTCTTT. Its protein is CASSPSRGGLKNTEAFF.

The sample holds many counts of this clonotype. The CDR3 spells CASSSSGTSDNEQFF. In nucleotides, the CDR3 is TGTGCCAGCAGCTCCTCCGGGACTTCCGACAATGAGCAGTTCTTC. The chain combines TRBV13 with TRBJ2-1; tentatively, D is TRBD2 (6 bases). Deletions cut 4 bases from V and 5 bases from J, with 15 bases between. Per the germline V gene, CDR1 is PRHDT and CDR2 is FYEKMQ (reference sequence). The CDR3 has 15 amino acids.

This clonotype was counted many times. The rearrangement links TRBV4-2 to TRBJ2-1; D not certain. The germline gives CDR1 LGHNA, CDR2 YNFKEQ. The CDR3 sequence is 12 residues long. Trimming took off 0 bases at V and 12 bases at J, with 9 bases between the two ends. CDR3 DNA: TGTGCCAGCAGCCAAGAAACCTCGAGGCAGTTCTTC. Its protein is CASSQETSRQFF.

This clonotype has more than one count but fewer than ten. The chain's CDR3 is CASSDGNTDTQYF. As DNA, the CDR3 is TGTGCCAGCAGCGACGGCAACACAGATACGCAGTATTTT. The chain joins TRBV11-2 to TRBJ2-3; D ambiguous. Germline assignment: CDR1 SGHAT and CDR2 FQNNGV. The CDR3 runs 13 residues. Trimming left V 5 bases short and J 2 bases short, with 8 bases between.

This clonotype was recorded a few times. The rearrangement joins TRBV7-2 to TRBJ2-5; no clear D gene. Per the germline V gene, CDR1 is SGHTA and CDR2 is FQGNSA. The CDR3 extends over 14 amino acids. Trimming took off 1 base at V and 0 bases at J, with 6 bases between the two ends. This chain's CDR3 is CASSLVRDQETQYF. The CDR3 DNA reads TGTGCCAGCAGCTTAGTTCGCGACCAAGAGACCCAGTACTTC.

This clonotype has at least ten counts. The rearrangement links TRBV7-9 to TRBJ2-7; TRBD1 matches 9 bases. V was clipped by 5 bases and J by 2 bases; unmatched bases: 7. The CDR3 spans 15 residues. Germline V gives CDR1 SEHNR, CDR2 FQNEAQ (reference sequence). The CDR3 bases are TGTGCCAGCAGCAGTCCGGGACAGGGACCCTACGAGCAGTACTTC. This codes for CASSSPGQGPYEQYF.